Shown below are 21 T cell receptor beta chains from a single sample sequenced in a study of immune evolution from preneoplasia to lung adenocarcinoma. Method: immunoSEQ multiplex PCR; TCRdb's copy keeps in-frame clones and lacks some. There are some 7,800 clones in the sample; about 80% occur only once, and about 2.8% lies in the top ten. Sequencing was done on a sample of FFPE minimally invasive lung adenocarcinoma tissue. The receptors shown here come from a person between 65 and 79 years old with lung adenocarcinoma.

The V and J genes are TRBV5-4 and TRBJ2-7; a weak D match, TRBD1 (6 bases). Looked up from germline, CDR1 is SGHNT and CDR2 is YYREEE (reference sequence). The CDR3 contains 15 residues. The V gene lost 1 base and the J gene lost 4 bases, with 15 bases spanning the gap. The CDR3 region has the DNA TGTGCCAGCAGCTTGAGGGGACAACTCAAATACGAGCAGTACTTC. Encoded protein: CASSLRGQLKYEQYF.

This clone was seen once. The CDR3 DNA sequence: TGTGCCAGCACCACGGCGGAGGGTCGGAGCAATCAGCCCCAGCATTTT. Encoded protein: CASTTAEGRSNQPQHF. This sequence joins TRBV7-8 and TRBJ1-5; the D is unclear. V was cut by 7 bases and J by 1 base, with 17 bases left in between. Germline V gene sequence: CDR1 SGHVS, CDR2 FQNEAQ. There are 16 residues in the CDR3.

This clone came up once. The J gene is TRBJ2-5, the V gene TRBV5-6; D remains ambiguous. The CDR3 length is 12 residues. The germline CDR1 and CDR2 sequences are SGHDT and YYEEEE. V shed 0 bases and J shed 2 bases, with 2 bases lying between them. CDR3 sequence reads: CASSLAQETQYF. DNA for the CDR3: TGTGCCAGCAGCTTGGCGCAAGAGACCCAGTACTTC.

The chain is built from TRBV6-1 and TRBJ2-1; D is perhaps TRBD1 (6 bases). The V end lost 4 bases, the J end lost 8 bases, and 15 bases lay between the germline ends. Germline values: CDR1 MNHNS, CDR2 SASEGT. This CDR3 has 14 amino acids. CDR3 amino acids: CASSAGVGPYEQFF. CDR3 bases: TGTGCCAGCAGTGCAGGGGTAGGGCCGTATGAGCAGTTCTTC.

This chain uses TRBV6-1 with TRBJ1-1, with D unclear. V was clipped by 3 bases and J by 5 bases, with 10 bases between them. CDR1 MNHNS and CDR2 SASEGT come from the germline V gene. The CDR3 is 13 residues long. The CDR3 nucleotides read TGTGCCAGCAGTGAGCAAGGTCCGACTGAAGCTTTCTTT. It is translated as CASSEQGPTEAFF.

This chain connects TRBV25-1 to TRBJ1-3; no clear D gene. Germline loops: CDR1 MGHDK, CDR2 SYGVNS. Trimming cost V 3 bases and J 0 bases, with 9 bases left between them. This CDR3 is 15 amino acids long. The CDR3 protein is CASSDGQNSGNTIYF. The CDR3 DNA reads TGTGCCAGCAGTGATGGGCAAAACTCTGGAAACACCATATATTTT.

The genes are TRBV7-8 and TRBJ2-1; maybe TRBD2 (5 bases). Trimming took off 5 bases at V and 7 bases at J, with 12 bases between the two ends. The CDR3 loop spans 13 amino acids. Per the germline V gene, CDR1 is SGHVS and CDR2 is FQNEAQ. For the CDR3, the DNA is TGTGCCAGCAGCGCCCGACGGGGTAATGAGCAGTTCTTC. This gives the protein CASSARRGNEQFF.

The rearrangement joins TRBV19 to TRBJ1-1; unclear D gene. The ends were cut back, 0 bases at V and 0 bases at J, with 5 bases in the middle. CDR3 size: 14 residues. The V gene's germline CDR1 is LNHDA and CDR2 SQIVND (reference sequence). In DNA, the CDR3 is TGTGCCAGTAGTATAGAAATAATGAACACTGAAGCTTTCTTT. Protein: CASSIEIMNTEAFF. The full variable domain, with the rest looked up from reference TRBV19 and TRBJ1-1, is DGGITQSPKYLFRKEGQNVTLSCEQNLNHDAMYWYRQDPGQGLRLIYYSQIVNDFQKGDIAEGYSVSREKKESFPLTVTSAQKNPTAFYLCASSIEIMNTEAFFGQGTRLTVV.

This chain links TRBV7-9 with TRBJ1-2; 8 bases are shared with TRBD1. Losses at the gene ends were 4 bases for V and 3 bases for J; bases not matched to a gene: 4. The CDR3 contains 14 residues. Per the germline V gene, CDR1 is SEHNR and CDR2 is FQNEAQ (reference sequence). The CDR3 DNA reads TGTGCCAGCAGCTGGACAGGGACGGACTATGGCTACACCTTC. Protein: CASSWTGTDYGYTF.

The chain joins TRBV4-1 to TRBJ2-5, with a weak D call TRBD1 (7 bases). Germline CDR1 MGHRA, CDR2 YSYEKL. The CDR3 consists of 15 residues. V was trimmed by 6 bases and J by 5 bases, leaving 19 bases between them. CDR3 coding DNA: TGCGCCAGCAGATATACAGGGGCCGCGGGGGAGACCCAGTACTTC. It translates to CASRYTGAAGETQYF.

The gene calls are TRBV27 and TRBJ1-1; D not certain. Germline V gives CDR1 MNHEY, CDR2 SMNVEV (reference sequence). Trimming left V 0 bases short and J 0 bases short, with 8 bases between. The CDR3 extends over 15 amino acids. The CDR3 sequence is CASSLSAGLNTEAFF. CDR3 coding DNA: TGTGCCAGCAGTTTATCGGCAGGATTGAACACTGAAGCTTTCTTT.

Only one count was recorded for this clone. The chain combines TRBV6-5 with TRBJ2-1; tentatively, D is TRBD2 (5 bases). CDR1 is MNHEY and CDR2 is SVGAGI in the germline V gene. CDR3 size: 14 residues. Trimming shortened V by 6 bases and J by 5 bases, and 14 bases separated the two germline ends. CDR3 sequence: CASSRRAGDNEQFF. The CDR3, as DNA: TGTGCCAGCAGCAGGCGGGCCGGGGACAATGAGCAGTTCTTC.

The chain couples TRBV6-1 to TRBJ2-5; TRBD2 agrees at 8 bases. V was pared by 6 bases and J by 4 bases, with 7 bases of the junction left unmatched. The V gene's germline CDR1 is MNHNS and CDR2 SASEGT. The CDR3 contains 14 residues. The CDR3: CASRGRGDLETQYF. The CDR3 DNA sequence: TGTGCCAGCAGGGGGCGGGGGGACCTAGAGACCCAGTACTTC.

The chain joins TRBV11-3 to TRBJ2-2; D gene uncertain. The CDR3 is 11 residues long. V shed 5 bases and J shed 2 bases, with 0 bases lying between them. The germline CDR1 and CDR2 sequences are SGHNT and YENEEA. The CDR3: CASSNTGELFF. In DNA form, the CDR3 reads TGTGCCAGCAGCAACACCGGGGAGCTGTTTTTT. Full variable domain (missing parts from reference TRBV11-3 and TRBJ2-2): EAGVVQSPRYKIIEKKQPVAFWCNPISGHNTLYWYLQNLGQGPELLIRYENEEAVDDSQLPKDRFSAERLKGVDSTLKIQPAELGDSAVYLCASSNTGELFFGEGSRLTVL.

This clone showed up just once. The CDR3 region is CAISESNRAHEQYF. Written as DNA, the CDR3 is TGTGCCATCAGTGAGTCGAACAGGGCCCACGAGCAGTACTTC. The V and J genes are TRBV10-3 and TRBJ2-7; tentative D call: TRBD1 (6 bases). CDR1 and CDR2 from the germline V gene are ENHRY and SYGVKD. Trimming removed 0 bases at V and 5 bases at J, with 11 bases between. The CDR3 contains 14 residues.

J is TRBJ1-5 and V is TRBV29-1, with TRBD1 as a possible D gene (6 bases). The germline V gene has CDR1 SQVTM and CDR2 ANQGSEA. The CDR3 is 15 amino acids. V was trimmed by 4 bases and J by 3 bases, leaving 16 bases between them. The chain's CDR3 is CSVVGRGRDNQPQHF. CDR3 sequence (DNA): TGCAGCGTTGTTGGACGGGGGCGCGACAATCAGCCCCAGCATTTT.

In its sample, this clone was seen once. The chain recombines TRBV11-2 with TRBJ2-7; D not resolved. CDR3 length equals 16 residues. Trimming pared 6 bases from V and 0 bases from J, leaving 18 bases between. Germline loops: CDR1 SGHAT, CDR2 FQNNGV. The CDR3 here is CASRPEGRSRSYEQYF. Here the CDR3 DNA reads TGTGCCAGCAGGCCTGAAGGACGGTCGCGCTCCTACGAGCAGTACTTC.

V gene TRBV11-3 combines with J gene TRBJ2-2; 11 nucleotides align to TRBD2. The CDR3 is made up of 14 amino acids. The V and J ends lost 5 bases and 8 bases, in that order; junction bases with no gene match: 4. Germline V gives CDR1 SGHNT, CDR2 YENEEA. The CDR3 DNA sequence: TGTGCCAGCAGCCCGAGACTAGCGGGAGGGGAGCTGTTTTTT. Translated: CASSPRLAGGELFF.

The chain combines TRBV9 with TRBJ1-2; 7 bases align to TRBD1. CDR1 SGDLS and CDR2 YYNGEE come from the germline V gene. V trimming: 6 bases; J trimming: 0 bases; junction bases outside the gene matches: 2. CDR3 length: 13 residues. CDR3 in amino acids: CASTGQTNYGYTF. The CDR3 DNA reads as TGTGCCAGCACGGGACAGACTAACTATGGCTACACCTTC.

Written as DNA, the CDR3 is TGTGCCAGCAGCCGCCTCGAGTCCTACAATGAGCAGTTCTTC. Encoded protein: CASSRLESYNEQFF. The chain uses TRBV5-6 and TRBJ2-1, with D unclear. The CDR3 consists of 14 residues. Germline loops: CDR1 SGHDT, CDR2 YYEEEE. Between the trimmed V and J ends, which lost 4 bases and 1 base, there was a span of 9 bases.

This chain links TRBV11-3 with TRBJ2-3; the D is unclear. This CDR3 has 10 residues. The germline V gene encodes CDR1 SGHNT and CDR2 YENEEA. With 7 bases removed from V and 2 bases from J, the gap between germline ends came to 1 base. The CDR3 nucleotides read TGTGCCAGCAACACAGATACGCAGTATTTT. Encoded protein: CASNTDTQYF.